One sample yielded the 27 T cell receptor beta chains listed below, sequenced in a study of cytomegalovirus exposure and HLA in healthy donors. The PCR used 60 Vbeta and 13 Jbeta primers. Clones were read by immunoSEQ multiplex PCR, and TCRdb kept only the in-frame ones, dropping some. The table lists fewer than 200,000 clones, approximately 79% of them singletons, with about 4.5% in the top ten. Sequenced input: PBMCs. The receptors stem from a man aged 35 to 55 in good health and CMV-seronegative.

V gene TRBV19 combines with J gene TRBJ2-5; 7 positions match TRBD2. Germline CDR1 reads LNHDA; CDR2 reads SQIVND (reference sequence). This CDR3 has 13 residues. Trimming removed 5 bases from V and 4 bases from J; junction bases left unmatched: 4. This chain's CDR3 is CASSQAGRETQYF. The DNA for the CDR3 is TGTGCCAGTAGTCAAGCGGGGCGAGAGACCCAGTACTTC.

Written as DNA, the CDR3 is TGCGCCAGCAGCTTGGAGGCAGCGGGGAGGGCCCGGGGGAGTACGCAGTATTTT. This gives the protein CASSLEAAGRARGSTQYF. The rearrangement links TRBV5-1 to TRBJ2-3, with 7 bases lining up with TRBD2. The V segment lost 0 bases and the J segment 8 bases; nucleotides outside the gene matches: 18. The CDR3 is 18 residues long. Per germline, CDR1 SGHRS and CDR2 YFSETQ. The full variable domain, rest sourced from reference TRBV5-1 and TRBJ2-3, is KAGVTQTPRYLIKTRGQQVTLSCSPISGHRSVSWYQQTPGQGLQFLFEYFSETQRNKGNFPGRFSGRQFSNSRSEMNVSTLELGDSALYLCASSLEAAGRARGSTQYFGPGTRLTVL.

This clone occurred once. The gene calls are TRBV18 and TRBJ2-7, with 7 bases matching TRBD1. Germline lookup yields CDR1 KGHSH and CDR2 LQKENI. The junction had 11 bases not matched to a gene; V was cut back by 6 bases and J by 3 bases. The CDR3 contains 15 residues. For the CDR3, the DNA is TGTGCCAGCTCTAAAACCGGGGACAGCTTCTACGAGCAGTACTTC. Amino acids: CASSKTGDSFYEQYF.

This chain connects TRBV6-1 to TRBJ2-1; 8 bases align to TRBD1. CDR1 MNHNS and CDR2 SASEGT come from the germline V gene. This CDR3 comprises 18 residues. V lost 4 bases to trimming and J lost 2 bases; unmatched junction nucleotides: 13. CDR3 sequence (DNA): TGTGCCAGCAGTGCTGGGACAGGCCAGTTAACCCCCTACAATGAGCAGTTCTTC. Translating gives CASSAGTGQLTPYNEQFF.

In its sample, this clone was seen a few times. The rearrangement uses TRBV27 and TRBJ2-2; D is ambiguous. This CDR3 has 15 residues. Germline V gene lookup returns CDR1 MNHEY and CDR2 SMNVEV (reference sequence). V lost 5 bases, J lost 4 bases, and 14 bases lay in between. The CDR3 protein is CASSRGPLVTGELFF. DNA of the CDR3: TGTGCCAGCAGTCGAGGCCCTCTTGTCACCGGGGAGCTGTTTTTT.

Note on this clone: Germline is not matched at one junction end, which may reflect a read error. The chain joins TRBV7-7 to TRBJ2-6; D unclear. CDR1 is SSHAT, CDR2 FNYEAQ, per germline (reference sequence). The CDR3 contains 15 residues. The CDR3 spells CASSPGNLGANVLTF. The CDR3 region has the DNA TGTGCTAGCAGCCCAGGAAACCTAGGGGCCAACGTCCTGACTTTC.

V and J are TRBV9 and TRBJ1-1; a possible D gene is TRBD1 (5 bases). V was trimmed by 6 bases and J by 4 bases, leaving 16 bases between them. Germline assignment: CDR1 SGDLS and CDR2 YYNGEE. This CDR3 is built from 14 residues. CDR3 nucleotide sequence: TGTGCCAGCAACCCCTGGGGGGGTCTCACTGAAGCTTTCTTT. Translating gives CASNPWGGLTEAFF.

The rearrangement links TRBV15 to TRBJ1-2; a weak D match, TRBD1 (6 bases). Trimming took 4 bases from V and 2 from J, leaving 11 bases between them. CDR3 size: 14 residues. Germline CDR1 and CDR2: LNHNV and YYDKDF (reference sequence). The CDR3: CATSTRGPNYGYTF. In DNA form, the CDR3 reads TGTGCCACCAGCACCAGGGGTCCGAACTATGGCTACACCTTC. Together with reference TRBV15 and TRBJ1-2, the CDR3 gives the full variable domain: DAMVIQNPRYQVTQFGKPVTLSCSQTLNHNVMYWYQQKSSQAPKLLFHYYDKDFNNEADTPDNFQSRRPNTSFCFLDIRSPGLGDTAMYLCATSTRGPNYGYTFGSGTRLTVV.

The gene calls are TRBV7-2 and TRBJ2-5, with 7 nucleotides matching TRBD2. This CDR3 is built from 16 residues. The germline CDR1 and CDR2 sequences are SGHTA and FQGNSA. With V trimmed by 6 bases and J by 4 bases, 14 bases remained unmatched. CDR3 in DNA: TGTGCCAGCAGACGATCCGGGGGGACTAAATCAGAGACCCAGTACTTC. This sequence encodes CASRRSGGTKSETQYF.

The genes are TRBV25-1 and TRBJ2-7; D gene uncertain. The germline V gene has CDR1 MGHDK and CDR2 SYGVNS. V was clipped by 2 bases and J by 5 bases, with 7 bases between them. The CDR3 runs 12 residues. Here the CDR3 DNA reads TGTGCCAGCAGTGAAGGTAGCCACGAGCAGTACTTC. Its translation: CASSEGSHEQYF.

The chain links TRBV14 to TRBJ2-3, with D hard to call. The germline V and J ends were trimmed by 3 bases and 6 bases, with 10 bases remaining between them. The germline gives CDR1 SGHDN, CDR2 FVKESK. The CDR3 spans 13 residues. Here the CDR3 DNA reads TGTGCCAGCAGCCAGCGGATTCTTGATACGCAGTATTTT. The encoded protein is CASSQRILDTQYF.

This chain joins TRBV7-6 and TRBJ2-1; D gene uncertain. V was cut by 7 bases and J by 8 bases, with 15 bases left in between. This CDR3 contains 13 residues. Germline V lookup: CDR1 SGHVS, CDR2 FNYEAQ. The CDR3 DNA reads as TGTGCCAGCAACCCTGTGGGCATGGATGAGCAGTTCTTC. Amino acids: CASNPVGMDEQFF.

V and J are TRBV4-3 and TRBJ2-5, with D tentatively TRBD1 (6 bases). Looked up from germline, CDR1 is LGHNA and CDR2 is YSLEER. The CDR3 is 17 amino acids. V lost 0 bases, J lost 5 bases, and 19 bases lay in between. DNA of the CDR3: TGCGCCAGCAGCCAAGACCGTCCAATGGGGGCCGGGGAGACCCAGTACTTC. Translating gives CASSQDRPMGAGETQYF.

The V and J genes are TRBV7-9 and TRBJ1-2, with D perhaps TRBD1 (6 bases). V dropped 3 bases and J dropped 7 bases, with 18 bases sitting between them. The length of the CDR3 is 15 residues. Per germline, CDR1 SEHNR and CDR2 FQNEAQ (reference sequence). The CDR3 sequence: CASSFSTTGMGGYTF. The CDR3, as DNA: TGTGCCAGCAGCTTCTCTACGACAGGCATGGGTGGCTACACCTTC.

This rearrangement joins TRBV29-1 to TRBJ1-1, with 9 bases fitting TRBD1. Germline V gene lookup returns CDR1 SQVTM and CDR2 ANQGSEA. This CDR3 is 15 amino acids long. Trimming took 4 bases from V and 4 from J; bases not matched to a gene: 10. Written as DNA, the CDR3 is TGCAGCGTTGGTGAGGGGGGACAGGGCATCACTGAAGCTTTCTTT. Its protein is CSVGEGGQGITEAFF.

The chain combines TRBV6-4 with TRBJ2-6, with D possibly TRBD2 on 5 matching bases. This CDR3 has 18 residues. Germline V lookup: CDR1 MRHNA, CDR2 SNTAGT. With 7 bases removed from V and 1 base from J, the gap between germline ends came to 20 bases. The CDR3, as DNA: TGTGCCAGCAAGATGGAGGACGAAGGCCATTCTGGGGCCAACGTCCTGACTTTC. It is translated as CASKMEDEGHSGANVLTF.

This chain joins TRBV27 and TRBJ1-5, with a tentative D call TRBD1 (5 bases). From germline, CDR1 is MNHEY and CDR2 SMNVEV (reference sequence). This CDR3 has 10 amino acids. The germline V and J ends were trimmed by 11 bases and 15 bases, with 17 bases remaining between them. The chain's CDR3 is CAPGGLGPHF. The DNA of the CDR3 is TGTGCCCCTGGAGGGTTGGGGCCGCATTTT.

CDR3 in amino acids: CAWSVLPGNTIYF. Written as DNA, the CDR3 is TGTGCCTGGAGTGTCCTCCCTGGAAACACCATATATTTT. The rearrangement links TRBV30 to TRBJ1-3, with D hard to call. Germline V gene lookup returns CDR1 GTSNPN and CDR2 SVGIG (reference sequence). Trimming cost V 0 bases and J 2 bases, with 5 bases left between them. The CDR3 is 13 amino acids.

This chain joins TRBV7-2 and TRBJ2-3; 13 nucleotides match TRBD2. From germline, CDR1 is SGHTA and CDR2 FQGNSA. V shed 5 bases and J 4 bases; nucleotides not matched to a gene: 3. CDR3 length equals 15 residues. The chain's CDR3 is CASSRTSGGSDTQYF. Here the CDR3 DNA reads TGTGCCAGCAGCAGGACTAGCGGGGGATCAGATACGCAGTATTTT.

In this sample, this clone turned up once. The CDR3 DNA reads as TGCGCCAGCAGCCACCCGGGACAGGGAGTAAGCACTGAAGCTTTCTTT. This codes for CASSHPGQGVSTEAFF. This chain joins TRBV4-1 and TRBJ1-1, with TRBD1 identical over 9 bases. The CDR3 runs 16 residues. Trimming at V came to 3 bases and at J to 4 bases, leaving 9 bases not matched to a gene. CDR1 MGHRA and CDR2 YSYEKL come from the germline V gene.

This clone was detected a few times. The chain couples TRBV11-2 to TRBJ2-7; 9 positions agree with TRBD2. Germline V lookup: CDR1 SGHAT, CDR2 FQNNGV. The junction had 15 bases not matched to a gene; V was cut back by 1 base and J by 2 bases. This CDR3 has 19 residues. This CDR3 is CASSLGRRRSGGTPYEQYF. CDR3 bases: TGTGCCAGCAGCTTAGGGCGCCGGAGGAGCGGGGGGACCCCCTACGAGCAGTACTTC.

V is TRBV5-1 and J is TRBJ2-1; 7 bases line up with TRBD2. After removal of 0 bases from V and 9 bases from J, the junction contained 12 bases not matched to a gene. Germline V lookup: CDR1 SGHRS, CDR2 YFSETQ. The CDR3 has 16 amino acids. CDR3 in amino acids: CASSLGLAKGSGEQFF. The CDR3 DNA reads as TGCGCCAGCAGCTTGGGACTAGCAAAAGGGAGTGGTGAGCAGTTCTTC.

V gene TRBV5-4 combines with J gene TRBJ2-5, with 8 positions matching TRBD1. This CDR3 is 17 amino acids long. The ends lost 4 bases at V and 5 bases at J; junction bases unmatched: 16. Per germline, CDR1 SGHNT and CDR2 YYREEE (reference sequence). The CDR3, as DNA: TGTGCCAGCAGCCTAGGAAGTCGTTGGACAGGGAACGAGACCCAGTACTTC. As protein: CASSLGSRWTGNETQYF.

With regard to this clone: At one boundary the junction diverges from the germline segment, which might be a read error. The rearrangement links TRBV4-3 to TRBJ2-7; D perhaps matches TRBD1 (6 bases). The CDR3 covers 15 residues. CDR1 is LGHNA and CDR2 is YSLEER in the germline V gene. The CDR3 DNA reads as TGCGCCAGCAGCCCTGTGGGACAAAACTCCCACGAGCAGTACTTC. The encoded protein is CASSPVGQNSHEQYF.

The DNA of the CDR3 is TGTGCCAGCAGCTCAAAACAGGGAATCACAGATACGCAGTATTTT. It specifies CASSSKQGITDTQYF. The chain recombines TRBV7-3 with TRBJ2-3, with D tentatively TRBD1 (6 bases). The V and J ends lost 4 bases and 2 bases respectively, with 13 bases between them. There are 15 residues in the CDR3. Germline CDR1 SGHTA, CDR2 FQGTGA.

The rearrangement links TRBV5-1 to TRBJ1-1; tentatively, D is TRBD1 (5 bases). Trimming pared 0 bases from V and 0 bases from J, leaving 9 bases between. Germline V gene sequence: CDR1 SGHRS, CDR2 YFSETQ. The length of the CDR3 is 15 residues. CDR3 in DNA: TGCGCCAGCAGCTTGGTCGACAGCTTGAACACTGAAGCTTTCTTT. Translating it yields CASSLVDSLNTEAFF.

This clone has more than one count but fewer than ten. CDR3 loop: CASSPGGGGNTDTQYF. In DNA, the CDR3 is TGTGCCAGCAGCCCAGGCGGGGGGGGGAACACAGATACGCAGTATTTT. The chain recombines TRBV9 with TRBJ2-3, with 9 bases lining up with TRBD2. The junction had 8 bases not matched to a gene; V was cut back by 4 bases and J by 2 bases. This CDR3 spans 16 amino acids. Germline values: CDR1 SGDLS, CDR2 YYNGEE.